This TCR beta chain was found in a study of Graves' ophthalmopathy and Graves' hyperthyroidism. From germline, CDR1 is LNHDA and CDR2 SQIVND (reference sequence). This CDR3 is built from 15 residues. V lost 4 bases and J lost 4; bases outside the gene matches: 7. This clonotype was counted many times. For repertoire sequencing, the TCR beta CDR3 regions were amplified from RNA transcripts. RT-PCR was first run with HTBI primers, then multiplex PCR in a second round. TCRdb called the multiplex PCR reads again in MiXCR, with one record for every CDR3 protein. The sample includes 45,000 to 60,000 distinct CDR3 sequences, under 55% seen only once; the top ten take over 3.5%.

The material sequenced was peripheral blood. This chain joins TRBV19 and TRBJ1-2; 9 positions agree with TRBD1. The receptor was derived from an adult woman with Graves' ophthalmopathy. The CDR3 loop reads CASSTRTGASYGYTF. For the CDR3, the DNA is TGTGCCAGTAGTACCAGGACAGGGGCGAGCTATGGCTACACCTTC. The complete variable domain, with remaining parts taken from reference TRBV19 and TRBJ1-2, reads DGGITQSPKYLFRKEGQNVTLSCEQNLNHDAMYWYRQDPGQGLRLIYYSQIVNDFQKGDIAEGYSVSREKKESFPLTVTSAQKNPTAFYLCASSTRTGASYGYTFGSGTRLTVV.